Listed below are T cell receptor beta chains from one sample, sequenced in a study of OX40 agonist ivuxolimab in advanced cancers. Produced via immunoSEQ multiplex PCR; TCRdb's table is partial and in-frame only. The sample records over 40,000 clones, approximately 84% being singletons. The sequences come from CD4+ or CD8+ T cells sorted from blood, collected in a trial of the OX40 agonist ivuxolimab. The receptor set was obtained from an adult with an advanced solid tumor such as melanoma, head and neck, liver or kidney cancer. CDR3s include the opening cysteine and the closing phenylalanine or tryptophan. A D gene is named only where the DNA matches it firmly.

V: TRBV6-1; D: -; J: TRBJ2-7; CDR3: CASRWGNEQYF; DNA: TGTGCCAGCCGTTGGGGAAACGAGCAGTACTTC
V: TRBV7-9; D: -; J: TRBJ1-5; CDR3: CASGQNNQPQHF; DNA: TGTGCCAGTGGACAGAACAATCAGCCCCAGCATTTT
V: TRBV29-1; D: -; J: TRBJ2-6; CDR3: CSVDSAGANVLTF; DNA: TGCAGCGTTGACTCGGCTGGGGCCAACGTCCTGACTTTC
V: TRBV4-1; D: TRBD1; J: TRBJ1-1; CDR3: CASSQGGTGVMNTEAFF; DNA: TGCGCCAGCAGCCAAGGGGGGACAGGGGTCATGAACACTGAAGCTTTCTTT
V: TRBV6-1; D: TRBD1; J: TRBJ2-5; CDR3: CASSIRQGYGETQYF; DNA: TGTGCCAGCAGTATCAGACAGGGGTACGGAGAGACCCAGTACTTC
V: TRBV11-2; D: -; J: TRBJ2-1; CDR3: CASSLAGTHNEQFF; DNA: TGTGCCAGCAGCTTAGCGGGAACACACAATGAGCAGTTCTTC
V: TRBV6-4; D: -; J: TRBJ1-6; CDR3: CASSATTGFNSPLHF; DNA: TGTGCCAGCAGTGCCACTACAGGGTTCAATTCACCCCTCCACTTT
V: TRBV19; D: -; J: TRBJ2-6; CDR3: CASSLGSGANVLTF; DNA: TGTGCCAGTAGTCTCGGTTCTGGGGCCAACGTCCTGACTTTC
V: TRBV11-2; D: -; J: TRBJ2-1; CDR3: CASSLGQFNEQFF; DNA: TGTGCCAGCAGCTTAGGGCAGTTCAATGAGCAGTTCTTC
V: TRBV4-2; D: TRBD2; J: TRBJ2-2; CDR3: CASSQDLFGLGTGRTGELFF; DNA: TGTGCCAGCAGCCAAGATTTATTCGGACTAGGGACGGGGCGCACCGGGGAGCTGTTTTTT